The clone carrying this TCR beta chain occurred many times. Its antigen is unknown. The data were taken from a study of T-cell memory formation after mild COVID-19. TCRdb redid the calling of the 5' RACE reads with MiXCR, one entry per CDR3 protein. The sample gives 350,000 or so distinct CDR3 sequences, 20% to 25% of which show up once; around 13% is in the top ten. Study outcomes and limitations: Pre-infection memory contained some responding clones, which suggested that cross-reactive memory had joined. CD4/CD8 balance characterized clones contracting day 15 to 85, and CD4+ skew characterized later expanders.

This TCR was recovered from an adult woman who had mild COVID-19 (a few samples of this study predate the infection). Cell type and time point are not known. Sequencing used PBMCs or a T cell subset sorted from them (not recorded which).

The CDR3 region is CASSQGDTEAFF. The CDR3 coding sequence is TGCGCCAGCAGCCAAGGTGACACTGAAGCTTTCTTT. The chain carries TRBV4-1 and TRBJ1-1; no definite D call. The ends were cut back, 1 base at V and 3 bases at J, with 3 bases in the middle. Germline V lookup: CDR1 MGHRA, CDR2 YSYEKL. This CDR3 is 12 amino acids long.